The 29 T cell receptor beta chains presented below share a single source sample, sequenced in a study of cytomegalovirus exposure and HLA in healthy donors. The PCR was carried out with 60 Vbeta primers and 13 Jbeta primers. Clones were read by immunoSEQ multiplex PCR, and TCRdb kept only the in-frame ones, dropping some. The table records 150,000 to 200,000 clones, about three quarters of them present only once. Specimen: PBMCs. Every receptor here comes from a man aged 18 to 29 in good health and CMV-seropositive.

V and J are TRBV5-4 and TRBJ2-3, with D uncertain. Trimming pared 5 bases from V and 0 bases from J, leaving 7 bases between. The CDR3 extends over 13 amino acids. Germline-derived CDR1 and CDR2 are SGHNT and YYREEE (reference sequence). This chain's CDR3 is CASRPGSTDTQYF. CDR3 coding DNA: TGTGCCAGCAGACCCGGGAGCACAGATACGCAGTATTTT.

This clone was observed a few times. The rearrangement joins TRBV9 to TRBJ1-1; tentatively, D is TRBD1 (5 bases). V was clipped by 0 bases and J by 4 bases, with 10 bases between them. Germline lookup yields CDR1 SGDLS and CDR2 YYNGEE. The CDR3 runs to 14 residues. The CDR3 sequence: CASSVAGDPTEAFF. Here the CDR3 DNA reads TGTGCCAGCAGCGTAGCGGGGGATCCCACTGAAGCTTTCTTT.

This sequence joins TRBV9 and TRBJ1-4; D is unclear. Germline assignment: CDR1 SGDLS and CDR2 YYNGEE. Trimming left V 3 bases short and J 5 bases short, with 14 bases between. CDR3 size: 15 residues. Written as DNA, the CDR3 is TGTGCCAGCAGCGCCCCTGTTCCGGGGAATGAAAAACTGTTTTTT. Its protein product is CASSAPVPGNEKLFF.

This rearrangement joins TRBV28 to TRBJ2-5; 8 bases align to TRBD2. The CDR3 extends over 15 amino acids. V was clipped by 4 bases and J by 4 bases; unmatched bases: 8. Germline V gene data show CDR1 as MDHEN and CDR2 as SYDVKM. As DNA, the CDR3 is TGTGCCAGCAGTTATATAAGCGGGAGCCCAGAGACCCAGTACTTC. It yields the protein CASSYISGSPETQYF.

The chain joins TRBV6-5 to TRBJ2-1, with D perhaps TRBD2 (5 bases). Trimming left V 2 bases short and J 5 bases short, with 13 bases between. The CDR3 consists of 15 residues. Germline CDR1 is MNHEY and CDR2 is SVGAGI. CDR3 sequence: CASSYVRTRDNEQFF. CDR3 in DNA: TGTGCCAGCAGTTACGTGCGGACGAGGGACAATGAGCAGTTCTTC.

This clone is a singleton in its sample. The gene calls are TRBV6-6 and TRBJ2-1; 9 bases are a match to TRBD2. Germline CDR1 is MNHNY and CDR2 is SVGAGI (reference sequence). The CDR3 is 14 residues long. The V segment lost 2 bases and the J segment 7 bases; nucleotides outside the gene matches: 3. CDR3 sequence reads: CASSYASGTNEQFF. Here the CDR3 DNA reads TGTGCCAGCAGTTACGCTAGCGGGACTAATGAGCAGTTCTTC.

In its sample, this clone was seen once. The chain links TRBV5-4 to TRBJ1-1; a weak D match, TRBD1 (5 bases). Germline V lookup: CDR1 SGHNT, CDR2 YYREEE (reference sequence). Deletions cut 4 bases from V and 4 bases from J, with 17 bases between. This CDR3 is built from 15 residues. CDR3 loop: CASSMDQGQSTEAFF. As DNA, the CDR3 is TGTGCCAGCAGCATGGACCAGGGTCAGAGCACTGAAGCTTTCTTT.

Here the CDR3 DNA reads TGTGCCAGCAGCAGGGACAGGGGGGAAAAACTGTTTTTT. This encodes CASSRDRGEKLFF. This chain uses TRBV5-6 with TRBJ1-4, with 11 bases fitting TRBD1. With V trimmed by 4 bases and J by 8 bases, 1 base remained unmatched. This CDR3 is 13 amino acids long. Germline CDR1 reads SGHDT; CDR2 reads YYEEEE.

The CDR3 nucleotides read TGTGCCAGCAGCTCACAGGGGGCTGGGGCCAACGTCCTGACTTTC. This gives the protein CASSSQGAGANVLTF. The chain uses TRBV7-2 and TRBJ2-6; 8 nucleotides match TRBD1. Germline lookup yields CDR1 SGHTA and CDR2 FQGNSA. The CDR3 totals 15 residues. Trimming cost V 4 bases and J 2 bases; bases outside gene matches: 1.

The chain has TRBV7-8 and TRBJ2-7; possible D gene TRBD2, 6 bases. Germline assignment: CDR1 SGHVS and CDR2 FQNEAQ. This CDR3 contains 14 residues. V was cut by 1 base and J by 3 bases, with 10 bases left in between. The CDR3 sequence: CASSLGRDVYEQYV. The CDR3 nucleotides read TGTGCCAGCAGCTTAGGGCGGGACGTCTACGAGCAGTACGTC.

Here the CDR3 DNA reads TGCGCCAGCAGCCAAGAAGTGAGGCTCGACACCGGGGAGCTGTTTTTT. This translates into CASSQEVRLDTGELFF. The chain carries TRBV4-1 and TRBJ2-2; no firm D call. Germline CDR1 reads MGHRA; CDR2 reads YSYEKL. The V end lost 0 bases, the J end lost 3 bases, and 11 bases lay between the germline ends. CDR3 length: 16 residues.

The chain employs TRBV29-1 and TRBJ1-1; tentatively, D is TRBD1 (6 bases). Germline values: CDR1 SQVTM, CDR2 ANQGSEA. V was clipped by 5 bases and J by 0 bases, with 13 bases between them. The CDR3 loop spans 14 amino acids. The CDR3 here is CSVTGQRMNTEAFF. The DNA of the CDR3 is TGCAGCGTTACGGGACAAAGGATGAACACTGAAGCTTTCTTT.

The rearrangement uses TRBV29-1 and TRBJ2-5, with D tentatively TRBD1 (5 bases). The CDR3 has 13 amino acids. Between the trimmed V and J ends, which lost 3 bases and 2 bases, there was a span of 10 bases. From germline, CDR1 is SQVTM and CDR2 ANQGSEA. CDR3 region: CSVEINRQETQYF. CDR3 coding DNA: TGCAGCGTTGAGATAAACAGGCAAGAGACCCAGTACTTC.

The chain has TRBV6-5 and TRBJ1-2; D is undetermined. V gave up 6 bases and J gave up 2 bases, with 10 bases separating them. Germline V gene lookup returns CDR1 MNHEY and CDR2 SVGAGI. The CDR3 spans 13 residues. The DNA of the CDR3 is TGTGCCAGCAGCCCTGACATAAACTATGGCTACACCTTC. This sequence encodes CASSPDINYGYTF.

This clone has more than one count but fewer than ten. The rearrangement joins TRBV7-2 to TRBJ1-4, with 9 bases lining up with TRBD1. The V and J ends lost 1 base and 7 bases, in that order; junction bases with no gene match: 10. CDR1 is SGHTA, CDR2 FQGNSA, per germline. This CDR3 is 17 amino acids long. The CDR3 region has the DNA TGTGCCAGCAGCTTAGGAGAGATCGGACAGGGGAGTGAAAAACTGTTTTTT. Protein sequence: CASSLGEIGQGSEKLFF.

J is TRBJ2-3 and V is TRBV5-1; the match to TRBD2 covers 8 bases. There are 17 residues in the CDR3. Germline CDR1 is SGHRS and CDR2 is YFSETQ. The ends lost 0 bases at V and 4 bases at J; junction bases unmatched: 10. The CDR3 nucleotides are TGCGCCAGCAGCTTGGGGCCCGGCGGGAGGAAGCCAGATACGCAGTATTTT. Its protein is CASSLGPGGRKPDTQYF.

The V call is TRBV2, the J call TRBJ1-5; D is uncertain. V lost 3 bases, J lost 2 bases, and 11 bases lay in between. Germline CDR1 reads SNHLY; CDR2 reads FYNNEI. The CDR3 is made up of 15 amino acids. The CDR3 coding sequence is TGTGCCAGCAGTGAGCGAGGAGTGGGCAATCAGCCCCAGCATTTT. As protein: CASSERGVGNQPQHF.

This rearrangement joins TRBV15 to TRBJ1-4, with D hard to call. CDR1 LNHNV and CDR2 YYDKDF come from the germline V gene (reference sequence). The CDR3 extends over 16 amino acids. V lost 0 bases, J lost 8 bases, and 16 bases lay in between. CDR3 coding DNA: TGTGCCACCAGCAGAGATCCCACTGGTGCATCCGAAAAACTGTTTTTT. The encoded protein is CATSRDPTGASEKLFF. Full variable domain (rest looked up from reference TRBV15 and TRBJ1-4): DAMVIQNPRYQVTQFGKPVTLSCSQTLNHNVMYWYQQKSSQAPKLLFHYYDKDFNNEADTPDNFQSRRPNTSFCFLDIRSPGLGDTAMYLCATSRDPTGASEKLFFGSGTQLSVL.

The rearrangement uses TRBV6-6 and TRBJ2-5, with D tentatively TRBD1 (7 bases). Per the germline V gene, CDR1 is MNHNY and CDR2 is SVGAGI (reference sequence). This CDR3 has 14 amino acids. The V gene lost 6 bases and the J gene lost 5 bases, with 16 bases spanning the gap. The CDR3 DNA reads as TGTGCCAGCAGGCGCCAGGGGGGCGGTGAGACCCAGTACTTC. This codes for CASRRQGGGETQYF.

As concerns this clone: One junction end disagrees with the germline gene, perhaps due to a read error. The chain recombines TRBV7-9 with TRBJ1-1; tentative D call: TRBD1 (5 bases). The CDR3 sequence is 13 residues long. CDR1 and CDR2 from the germline V gene are SEHNR and FQNEAQ (reference sequence). CDR3 sequence: CSSSRGGDTEAFF. In nucleotides, the CDR3 is TGTTCCAGCAGCCGAGGAGGGGACACTGAAGCTTTCTTT.

V usage is TRBV7-9 and J usage is TRBJ2-2; perhaps TRBD1 as D (5 bases). Germline-derived CDR1 and CDR2 are SEHNR and FQNEAQ (reference sequence). The CDR3 has 15 amino acids. Trimming cost V 3 bases and J 1 base, with 9 bases left between them. The CDR3 DNA reads TGTGCCAGCAGCTTCCCCAGGGAGAACACCGGGGAGCTGTTTTTT. This gives the protein CASSFPRENTGELFF.

V gene TRBV2 combines with J gene TRBJ2-5, with 10 positions matching TRBD2. This CDR3 is 16 amino acids long. Trimming at V came to 6 bases and at J to 4 bases, leaving 11 bases not matched to a gene. Germline V gene data show CDR1 as SNHLY and CDR2 as FYNNEI. CDR3 amino acids: CASSQPLAGVRETQYF. The CDR3 region has the DNA TGTGCCAGCAGCCAGCCTCTAGCGGGAGTGAGAGAGACCCAGTACTTC. The full variable domain, its missing parts supplied by reference TRBV2 and TRBJ2-5, is EPEVTQTPSHQVTQMGQEVILRCVPISNHLYFYWYRQILGQKVEFLVSFYNNEISEKSEIFDDQFSVERPDGSNFTLKIRSTKLEDSAMYFCASSQPLAGVRETQYFGPGTRLLVL.

V gene TRBV19 combines with J gene TRBJ1-5; D not certain. The V and J ends lost 5 bases and 2 bases respectively, with 13 bases between them. Germline V lookup: CDR1 LNHDA, CDR2 SQIVND (reference sequence). CDR3 length equals 15 residues. In DNA form, the CDR3 reads TGTGCCAGTAGTCCCCCCAACGAGGGCAATCAGCCCCAGCATTTT. Translated: CASSPPNEGNQPQHF. The whole variable domain, remainder taken from reference TRBV19 and TRBJ1-5, is DGGITQSPKYLFRKEGQNVTLSCEQNLNHDAMYWYRQDPGQGLRLIYYSQIVNDFQKGDIAEGYSVSREKKESFPLTVTSAQKNPTAFYLCASSPPNEGNQPQHFGDGTRLSIL.

The V call is TRBV5-6, the J call TRBJ1-3, with D perhaps TRBD1 (5 bases). The CDR3 contains 16 residues. Germline CDR1 is SGHDT and CDR2 is YYEEEE. Deletions cut 6 bases from V and 2 bases from J, with 18 bases between. Here the CDR3 reads CASTRAPGRAGNTIYF. The CDR3 DNA is TGTGCCAGCACCCGAGCCCCGGGCAGGGCTGGAAACACCATATATTTT.

The J gene is TRBJ2-5, the V gene TRBV29-1; maybe TRBD1 (6 bases). The V end was cut by 5 bases, the J end by 3 bases, with 16 bases between. This CDR3 has 14 residues. Germline CDR1 reads SQVTM; CDR2 reads ANQGSEA. The CDR3 region has the DNA TGCAGCGTTCCCCGGGACAAGAGTGAAGAGACCCAGTACTTC. This codes for CSVPRDKSEETQYF.

J is TRBJ2-1 and V is TRBV29-1; D remains unclear. The length of the CDR3 is 13 residues. CDR1 and CDR2 from the germline V gene are SQVTM and ANQGSEA. The germline V and J ends were trimmed by 7 bases and 5 bases, with 15 bases remaining between them. The CDR3: CSGAPAMNNEQFF. In DNA form, the CDR3 reads TGCAGCGGAGCCCCAGCGATGAACAATGAGCAGTTCTTC.

The gene calls are TRBV7-9 and TRBJ2-2; no clear D. The V end lost 6 bases, the J end lost 7 bases, and 6 bases lay between the germline ends. The CDR3 covers 11 residues. Germline assignment: CDR1 SEHNR and CDR2 FQNEAQ (reference sequence). CDR3 in DNA: TGTGCCAGCAGGATTAGCGGGGAGCTGTTTTTT. Encoded protein: CASRISGELFF.

The table lists this clone with a count of one. This sequence joins TRBV12-5 and TRBJ2-3; D is unclear. The ends were cut back, 1 base at V and 6 bases at J, with 11 bases in the middle. CDR1 and CDR2 (germline): LGHNT, FRNRAP. CDR3 length equals 14 residues. The CDR3 loop reads CASGLALKQDTQYF. In nucleotides, the CDR3 is TGTGCTAGTGGTTTGGCCCTAAAACAGGATACGCAGTATTTT.

The V gene is TRBV4-1, the J gene TRBJ1-1; D ambiguous. V was trimmed by 4 bases and J by 2 bases, leaving 14 bases between them. Germline assignment: CDR1 MGHRA and CDR2 YSYEKL. This CDR3 spans 15 amino acids. CDR3 sequence reads: CASSRRYEINTEAFF. Written as DNA, the CDR3 is TGCGCCAGCAGCCGCCGTTACGAGATCAACACTGAAGCTTTCTTT.